Here is one T cell receptor (beta chain) with its context. Sequencing was performed with immunoSEQ multiplex PCR; in TCRdb, only in-frame clones are kept and a portion is missing. The sample lists 150,000 to 200,000 clones; more than 65% were seen once. J was trimmed by 8 bases and V by 5 bases; bases with no gene match: 4. The CDR3 is made up of 13 amino acids. CDR1 and CDR2 (germline): LNHDA, SQIVND (reference sequence). These data come from a study of blood T cell repertoires in COVID-19. The source material was PBMCs or T cells enriched from blood (not recorded which). This sequence originates from a man in his fifties or sixties who had recovered from COVID-19. The chain joins TRBV19 to TRBJ2-3; 10 nucleotides line up with TRBD2. CDR3: CASSPSGGGTQYF. The CDR3 DNA follows: TGTGCCAGTAGTCCTAGCGGGGGTGGTACGCAGTATTTT.